This T cell receptor (beta chain) came from a study of blood T cell repertoires in COVID-19. Some clones are missing from TCRdb's copy, which holds only in-frame ones; the method was immunoSEQ multiplex PCR. This table holds fewer than 450,000 clones, about nine tenths found once. This clone has more than one count but fewer than ten. After removal of 6 bases from V and 7 bases from J, the junction contained 9 bases not matched to a gene. The CDR3 covers 15 residues. Germline V gene sequence: CDR1 MNHEY, CDR2 SVGAGI. This clonotype was sampled from a woman in her 70s with COVID-19, enrolled during active disease. The rearrangement joins TRBV6-5 to TRBJ1-4; 9 bases agree with TRBD1. Sequenced input: peripheral blood. The CDR3: CASRLPGQGPEKLFF. CDR3 nucleotides: TGTGCCAGCAGACTCCCGGGACAGGGCCCTGAAAAACTGTTTTTT.